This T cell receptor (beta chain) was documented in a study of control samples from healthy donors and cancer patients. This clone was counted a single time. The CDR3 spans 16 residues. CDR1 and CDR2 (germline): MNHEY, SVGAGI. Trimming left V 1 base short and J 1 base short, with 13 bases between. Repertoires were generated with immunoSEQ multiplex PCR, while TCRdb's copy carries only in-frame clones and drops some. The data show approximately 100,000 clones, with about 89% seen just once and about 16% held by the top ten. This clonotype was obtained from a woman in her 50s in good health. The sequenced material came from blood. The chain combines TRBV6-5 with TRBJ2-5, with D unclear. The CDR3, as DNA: TGTGCCAGCAGTTACTTGGGGTGGACCACCCAAGAGACCCAGTACTTC. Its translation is CASSYLGWTTQETQYF.